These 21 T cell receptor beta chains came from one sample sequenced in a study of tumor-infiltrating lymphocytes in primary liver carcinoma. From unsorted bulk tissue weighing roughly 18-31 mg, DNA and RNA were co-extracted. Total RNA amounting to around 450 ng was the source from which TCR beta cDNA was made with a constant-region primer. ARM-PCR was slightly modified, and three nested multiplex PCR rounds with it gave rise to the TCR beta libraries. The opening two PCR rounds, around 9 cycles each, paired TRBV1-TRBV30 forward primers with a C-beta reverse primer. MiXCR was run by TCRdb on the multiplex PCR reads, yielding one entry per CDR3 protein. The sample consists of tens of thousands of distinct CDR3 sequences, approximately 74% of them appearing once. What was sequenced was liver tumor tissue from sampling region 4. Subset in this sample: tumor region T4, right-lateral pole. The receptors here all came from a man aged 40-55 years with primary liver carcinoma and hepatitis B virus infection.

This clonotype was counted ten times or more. The CDR3, as DNA: TGTGCCTGGAGATCCACAGGATCTGGGGCCAACGTCCTGACTTTC. Translated: CAWRSTGSGANVLTF. This chain joins TRBV30 and TRBJ2-6, with a weak D call TRBD1 (5 bases). This CDR3 spans 15 amino acids. Trimming removed 3 bases from V and 1 base from J, with 10 bases in between. Germline V CDR1 and CDR2: GTSNPN, SVGIG (reference sequence).

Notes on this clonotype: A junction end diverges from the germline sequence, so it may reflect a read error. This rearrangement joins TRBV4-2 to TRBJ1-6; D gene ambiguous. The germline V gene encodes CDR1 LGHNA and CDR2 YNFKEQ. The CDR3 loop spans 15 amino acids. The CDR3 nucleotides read TGCGCCAGCAGCCAAGACCTGGAGGGAACTTCACCCCCCCATTTT. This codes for CASSQDLEGTSPPHF.

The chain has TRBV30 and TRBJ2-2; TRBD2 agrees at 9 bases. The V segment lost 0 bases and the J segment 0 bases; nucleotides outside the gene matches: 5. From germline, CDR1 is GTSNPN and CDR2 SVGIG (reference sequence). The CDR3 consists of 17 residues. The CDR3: CAWSVRTSDPNTGELFF. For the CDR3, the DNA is TGTGCCTGGAGTGTACGGACTAGCGACCCGAACACCGGGGAGCTGTTTTTT. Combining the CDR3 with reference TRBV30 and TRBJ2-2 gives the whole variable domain SQTIHQWPATLVQPVGSPLSLECTVEGTSNPNLYWYRQAAGRGLQLLFYSVGIGQISSEVPQNLSASRPQDRQFILSSKKLLLSDSGFYLCAWSVRTSDPNTGELFFGEGSRLTVL.

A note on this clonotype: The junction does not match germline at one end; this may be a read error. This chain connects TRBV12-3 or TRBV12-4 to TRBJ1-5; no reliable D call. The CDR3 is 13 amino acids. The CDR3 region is CASKVGSNKPQHF. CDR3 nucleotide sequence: TGTGCAAGCAAGGTGGGGAGCAATAAGCCCCAGCATTTT.

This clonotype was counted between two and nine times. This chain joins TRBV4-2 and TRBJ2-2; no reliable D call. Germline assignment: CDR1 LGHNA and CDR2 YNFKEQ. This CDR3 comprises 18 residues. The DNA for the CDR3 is TGTGACAGTAGCCAGCAGCGATTTAGTCAGGTGAACACCGGGGAGCTGTTTTTT. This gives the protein CDSSQQRFSQVNTGELFF.

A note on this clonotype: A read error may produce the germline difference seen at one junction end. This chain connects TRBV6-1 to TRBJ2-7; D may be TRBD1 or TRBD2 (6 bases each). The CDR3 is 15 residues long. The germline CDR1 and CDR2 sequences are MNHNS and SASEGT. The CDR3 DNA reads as TGTGTCAGCAGAGGGGGGCAGGGGAGCTCCTACGAGCAGTACTTC. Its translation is CVSRGGQGSSYEQYF.

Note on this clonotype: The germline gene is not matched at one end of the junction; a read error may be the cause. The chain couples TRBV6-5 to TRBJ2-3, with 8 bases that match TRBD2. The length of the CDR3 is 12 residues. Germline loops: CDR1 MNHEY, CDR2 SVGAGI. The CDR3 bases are TGTGCCAGCACTCTTAGCGGGATGGGACTGCACTTT. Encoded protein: CASTLSGMGLHF.

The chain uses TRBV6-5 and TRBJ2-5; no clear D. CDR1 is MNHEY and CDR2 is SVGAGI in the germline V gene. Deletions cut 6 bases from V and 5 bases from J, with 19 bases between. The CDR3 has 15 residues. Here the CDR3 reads CASRRRYSPAETQYF. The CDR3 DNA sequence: TGTGCCAGCAGAAGAAGGTATAGCCCGGCGGAGACCCAGTACTTC.

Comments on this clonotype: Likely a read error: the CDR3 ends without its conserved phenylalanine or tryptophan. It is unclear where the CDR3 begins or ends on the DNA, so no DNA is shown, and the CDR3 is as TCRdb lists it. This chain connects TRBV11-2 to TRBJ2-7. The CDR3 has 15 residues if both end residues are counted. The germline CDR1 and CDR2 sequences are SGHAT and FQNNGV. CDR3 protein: CANSLESGISDEHYS.

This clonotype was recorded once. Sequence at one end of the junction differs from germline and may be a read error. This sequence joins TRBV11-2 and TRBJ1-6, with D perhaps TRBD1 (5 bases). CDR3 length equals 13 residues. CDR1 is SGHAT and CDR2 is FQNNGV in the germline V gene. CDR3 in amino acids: CASAGTRNSHLHF. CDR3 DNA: TGTGCCAGCGCCGGGACGAGGAATTCACACCTCCATTTT.

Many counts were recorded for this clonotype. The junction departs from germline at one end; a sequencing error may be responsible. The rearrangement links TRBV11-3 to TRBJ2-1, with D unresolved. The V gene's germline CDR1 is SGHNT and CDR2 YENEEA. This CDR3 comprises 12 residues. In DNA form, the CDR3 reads TGTGCTAGCAGCAGAACAACCTTTAGGCAGTTCTTC. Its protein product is CASSRTTFRQFF.

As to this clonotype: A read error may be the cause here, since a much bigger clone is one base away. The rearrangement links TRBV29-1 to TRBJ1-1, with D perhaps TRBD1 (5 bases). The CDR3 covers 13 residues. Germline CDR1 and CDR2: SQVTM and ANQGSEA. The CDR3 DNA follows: TGCAGCGTTGGGGGGACGGCGAACACTGAAGTTTTCTTT. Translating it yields CSVGGTANTEVFF.

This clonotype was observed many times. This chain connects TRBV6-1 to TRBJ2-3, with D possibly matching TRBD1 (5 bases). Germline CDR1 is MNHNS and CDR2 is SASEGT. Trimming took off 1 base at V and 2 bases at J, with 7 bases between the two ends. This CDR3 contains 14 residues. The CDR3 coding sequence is TGTGCCAGCAGTGAAGGGGGCACCACAGATACGCAGTATTTT. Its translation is CASSEGGTTDTQYF.

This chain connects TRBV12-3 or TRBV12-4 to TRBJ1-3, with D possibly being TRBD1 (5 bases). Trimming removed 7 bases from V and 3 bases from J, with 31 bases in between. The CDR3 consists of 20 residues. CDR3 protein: CASNPRGKAGILVGGNTIYF. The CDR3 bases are TGTGCCAGCAACCCTAGGGGCAAGGCAGGGATCTTAGTGGGTGGAAACACCATATATTTT.

The DNA for the CDR3 is TGTGCCAGCAGTCCGCTCGGGGGACTAGCGGGGCCAGCGAACACCGGGGAGCTGTTTTTT. Its protein is CASSPLGGLAGPANTGELFF. V usage is TRBV6-6 and J usage is TRBJ2-2; TRBD2 agrees at 13 bases. The CDR3 length is 20 residues. The junction had 12 bases not matched to a gene; V was cut back by 5 bases and J by 0 bases. In germline, CDR1 is MNHNY, CDR2 SVGAGI (reference sequence).

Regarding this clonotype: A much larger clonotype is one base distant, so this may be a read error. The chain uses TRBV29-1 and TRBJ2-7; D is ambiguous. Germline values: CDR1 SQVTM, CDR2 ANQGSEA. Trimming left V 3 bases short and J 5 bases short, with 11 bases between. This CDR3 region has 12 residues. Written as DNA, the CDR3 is TGCAGCGTTGAGTCCGCACATAACGAGCAGTACTTC. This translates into CSVESAHNEQYF.

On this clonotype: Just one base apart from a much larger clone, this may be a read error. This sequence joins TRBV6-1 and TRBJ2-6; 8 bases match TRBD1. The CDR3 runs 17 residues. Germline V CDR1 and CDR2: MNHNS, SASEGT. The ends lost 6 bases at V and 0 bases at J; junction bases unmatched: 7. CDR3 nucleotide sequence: TGTGCCAGCAGCGAGACAGGGGCCCTCTCTGGGGCCAACGTCCTGACTTTC. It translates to CASSETGALSGANVLTF.

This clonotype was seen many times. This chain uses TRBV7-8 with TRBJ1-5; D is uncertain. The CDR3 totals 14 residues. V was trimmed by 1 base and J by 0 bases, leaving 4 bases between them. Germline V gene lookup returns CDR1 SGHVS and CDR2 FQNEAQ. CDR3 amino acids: CASSLGDSNQPQHF. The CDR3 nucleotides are TGTGCCAGCAGCTTAGGGGATAGCAATCAGCCCCAGCATTTT. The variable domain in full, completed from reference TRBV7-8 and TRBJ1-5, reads GAGVSQSPRYKVAKRGQDVALRCDPISGHVSLFWYQQALGQGPEFLTYFQNEAQLDKSGLPSDRFFAERPEGSVSTLKIQRTQQEDSAVYLCASSLGDSNQPQHFGDGTRLSIL.

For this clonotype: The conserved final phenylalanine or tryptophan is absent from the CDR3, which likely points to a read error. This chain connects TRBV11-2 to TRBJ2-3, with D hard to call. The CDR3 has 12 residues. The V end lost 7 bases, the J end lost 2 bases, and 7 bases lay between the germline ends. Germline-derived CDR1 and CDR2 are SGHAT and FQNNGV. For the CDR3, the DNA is TGTGCCAGCAACAAGTCCACAGATACGCAGTATCTT. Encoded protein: CASNKSTDTQYL.

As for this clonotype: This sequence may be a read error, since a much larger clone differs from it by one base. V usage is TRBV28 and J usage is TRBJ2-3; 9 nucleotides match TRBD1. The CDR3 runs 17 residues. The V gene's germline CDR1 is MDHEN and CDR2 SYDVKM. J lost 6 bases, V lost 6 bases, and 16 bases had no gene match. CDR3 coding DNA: TGTGCCAGCAGATTACTTGAGGGACAGGGTCTTATCGATACGCAGTATTTT. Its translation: CASRLLEGQGLIDTQYF.

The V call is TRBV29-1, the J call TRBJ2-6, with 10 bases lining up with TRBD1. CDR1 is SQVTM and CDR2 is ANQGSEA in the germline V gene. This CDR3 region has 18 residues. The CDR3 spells CSADTSGTGAAGANVLTF. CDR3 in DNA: TGCAGTGCTGATACAAGCGGGACAGGGGCAGCTGGGGCCAACGTCCTGACTTTC.